This TCR beta chain was identified in a study of cytomegalovirus exposure and HLA in healthy donors. Looked up from germline, CDR1 is SQVTM and CDR2 is ANQGSEA. J lost 4 bases, V lost 4 bases, and 4 bases had no gene match. The CDR3 spans 14 residues. 13 Jbeta primers and 60 Vbeta primers were used for the PCR. The repertoire was sequenced with immunoSEQ multiplex PCR; TCRdb's copy has only in-frame clones and lacks some. Of 55,000 to 80,000 clones detected, 80% to 90% appear once; the ten largest clones hold less than 3%. This TCR was sampled from a woman younger than 45 in good health and CMV-seronegative. The sample comprised PBMCs. V usage is TRBV29-1 and J usage is TRBJ1-2; TRBD1 matches 12 bases. Here the CDR3 DNA reads TGCAGCGTTGTTGGGACAGGGGGCATCTATGGCTACACCTTC. It is translated as CSVVGTGGIYGYTF. Based on the CDR3 plus reference TRBV29-1 and TRBJ1-2, the full variable domain is SAVISQKPSRDICQRGTSLTIQCQVDSQVTMMFWYRQQPGQSLTLIATANQGSEATYESGFVIDKFPISRPNLTFSTLTVSNMSPEDSSIYLCSVVGTGGIYGYTFGSGTRLTVV.